The present T cell receptor (beta chain) was sequenced within a study of control samples from healthy donors and cancer patients. Method: immunoSEQ multiplex PCR; TCRdb's copy keeps in-frame clones and lacks some. The table has tens of thousands of clones, roughly 91% seen once. Per germline, CDR1 DFQATT and CDR2 SNEGSKA (reference sequence). The CDR3 sequence is 14 residues long. The germline V and J ends were trimmed by 3 bases and 3 bases, with 14 bases remaining between them. The chain employs TRBV20-1 and TRBJ1-1; D remains ambiguous. Sequencing input: blood. This TCR was recovered from a middle-aged man in good health. The CDR3: CSASFGRPDTEAFF. In nucleotides, the CDR3 is TGCAGTGCTAGTTTCGGCCGCCCGGACACTGAAGCTTTCTTT.